This entry describes one T cell receptor beta chain. What it binds is not known. This entry comes from a study of identical twins. MiXCR, run by TCRdb on the 5' RACE reads, gives a single entry per CDR3 protein. The sample comprises around 250,000 distinct CDR3 sequences, roughly 12% of which are singletons, and approximately 4% rests with the top ten. Points from the study as a whole: Fewer insertions characterized abundant cord blood beta clonotypes, whereas memory repertoires showed none.

V shed 6 bases and J shed 0 bases, with 6 bases lying between them. The CDR3 is made up of 14 amino acids. This sample also belongs to another study, concerning yellow fever vaccine responses in identical twins.

This sequence was found in a woman younger than 30 in good health. This chain uses TRBV12-3 or TRBV12-4 with TRBJ2-6; no definite D call. Sequencing was done on a sample of memory (CD45RO+) T cells sorted from blood. CDR3 bases: TGTGCCAGCAGCGAACTCTCTGGGGCCAACGTCCTGACTTTC. Its translation is CASSELSGANVLTF.